The source of this TCR beta chain is a study of blood T cells in healthy people across ages. In this sample, this clonotype turned up many times. CDR1 SGHAT and CDR2 FQNNGV come from the germline V gene. CDR3 length equals 13 residues. Trimming shortened V by 2 bases and J by 4 bases, and 7 bases separated the two germline ends. Combining a sample-barcoded 5' primer with a J-beta primer mix, a second PCR ran for about 7 to 11 cycles. Sequencing recovered at least 3 million CDR3-containing paired-end reads from each sample. MiXCR was run by TCRdb on the 5' RACE reads, yielding one entry per CDR3 protein. The table includes some 1.4 million distinct CDR3 sequences, roughly 40% detected once.

Sequencing was carried out using blood. V and J are TRBV11-2 and TRBJ2-3, with D perhaps matching TRBD1 or TRBD2 (5 bases each). This clonotype originated in a young woman in good health. The CDR3 loop is CASSLPGPDTQYF. The CDR3 DNA sequence: TGTGCCAGCAGCTTACCGGGGCCAGATACGCAGTATTTT.